This T cell receptor beta chain was observed in a study of blood T cell repertoires in COVID-19. Some clones are missing from TCRdb's copy, which holds only in-frame ones; the method was immunoSEQ multiplex PCR. The sample shows more than 110,000 clones, approximately 80% of them seen only once. The CDR3 is made up of 14 amino acids. V shed 1 base and J shed 5 bases, with 11 bases lying between them. Per the germline V gene, CDR1 is SEHNR and CDR2 is FQNEAQ (reference sequence). The chain is built from TRBV7-9 and TRBJ2-5; unclear D gene. The sequence was obtained from a human donor in a cohort sampled during active COVID-19. The sample consisted of peripheral blood. The CDR3: CASSLGVGAETQYF. CDR3 in DNA: TGTGCCAGCAGCTTAGGAGTGGGCGCGGAGACCCAGTACTTC.